This T cell receptor beta chain was documented in a study of cytomegalovirus exposure and HLA in healthy donors. A few counts support this clone. Primers: 60 Vbeta forward and 13 Jbeta reverse. Assay used: immunoSEQ multiplex PCR; TCRdb lists only in-frame clones, some missing. The profile shows about 74,000 clones, 60% to 75% of them singletons. CDR1 and CDR2 from the germline V gene are LNHDA and SQIVND (reference sequence). V lost 8 bases and J 4 bases, leaving 11 bases between the germline ends. The CDR3 runs to 12 residues. This receptor was identified in a woman aged 40 to 50 in good health and CMV-seropositive. The specimen sequenced was PBMCs. V is TRBV19 and J is TRBJ1-2; D may be TRBD1 (5 bases). CDR3 nucleotide sequence: TGTGCCAGTGAAGACAGCCTCTATGGCTACACCTTC. It codes for CASEDSLYGYTF.